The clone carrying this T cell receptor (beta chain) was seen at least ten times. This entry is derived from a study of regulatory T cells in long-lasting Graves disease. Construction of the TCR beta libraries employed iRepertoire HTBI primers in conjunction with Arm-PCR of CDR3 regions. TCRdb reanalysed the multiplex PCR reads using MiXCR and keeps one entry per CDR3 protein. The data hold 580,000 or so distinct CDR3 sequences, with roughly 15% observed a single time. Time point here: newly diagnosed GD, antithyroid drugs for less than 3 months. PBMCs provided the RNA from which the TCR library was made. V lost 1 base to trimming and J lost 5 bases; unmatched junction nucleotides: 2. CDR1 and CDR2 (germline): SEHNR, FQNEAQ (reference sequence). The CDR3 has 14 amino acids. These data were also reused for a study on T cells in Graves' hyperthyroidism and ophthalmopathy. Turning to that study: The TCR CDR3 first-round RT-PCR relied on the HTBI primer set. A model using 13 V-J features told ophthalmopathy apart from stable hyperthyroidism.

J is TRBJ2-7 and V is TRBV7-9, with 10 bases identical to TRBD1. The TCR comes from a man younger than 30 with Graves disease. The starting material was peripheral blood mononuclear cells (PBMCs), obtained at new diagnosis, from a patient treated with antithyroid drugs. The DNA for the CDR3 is TGTGCCAGCAGCTTAGGACAGGGGGCAAACGAGCAGTACTTC. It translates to CASSLGQGANEQYF.